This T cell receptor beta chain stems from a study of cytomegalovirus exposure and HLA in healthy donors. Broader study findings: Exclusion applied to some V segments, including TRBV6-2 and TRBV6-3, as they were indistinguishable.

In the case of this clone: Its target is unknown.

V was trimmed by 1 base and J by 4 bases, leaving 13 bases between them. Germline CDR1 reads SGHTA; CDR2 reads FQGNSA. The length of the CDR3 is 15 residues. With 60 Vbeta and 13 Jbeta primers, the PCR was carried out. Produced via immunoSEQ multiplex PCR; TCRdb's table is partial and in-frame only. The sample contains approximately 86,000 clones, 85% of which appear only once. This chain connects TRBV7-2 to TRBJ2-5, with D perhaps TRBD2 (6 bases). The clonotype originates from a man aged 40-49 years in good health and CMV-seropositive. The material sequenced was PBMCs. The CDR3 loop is CASSLERAHVETQYF. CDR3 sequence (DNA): TGTGCCAGCAGCTTAGAGCGGGCCCACGTAGAGACCCAGTACTTC.